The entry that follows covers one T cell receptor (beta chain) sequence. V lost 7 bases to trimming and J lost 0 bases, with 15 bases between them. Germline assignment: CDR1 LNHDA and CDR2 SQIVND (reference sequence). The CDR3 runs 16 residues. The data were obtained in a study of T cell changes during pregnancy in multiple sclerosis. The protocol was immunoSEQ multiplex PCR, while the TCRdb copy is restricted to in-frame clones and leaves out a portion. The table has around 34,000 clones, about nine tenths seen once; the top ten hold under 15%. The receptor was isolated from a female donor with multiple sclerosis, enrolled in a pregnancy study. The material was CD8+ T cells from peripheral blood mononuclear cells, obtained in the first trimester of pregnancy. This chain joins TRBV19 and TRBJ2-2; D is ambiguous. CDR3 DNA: TGTGCCAGTAAGTCGTCGTACAGAACGAACACCGGGGAGCTGTTTTTT. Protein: CASKSSYRTNTGELFF.